This T cell receptor beta chain was captured by sequencing in a study of blood T cell repertoires in COVID-19. On the study more broadly: Italy, Spain and the United States were the sources of the convalescent and acute COVID-19 samples. From T cells, B-cell-depleted T cells, or PBMCs came the material, which was cDNA or gDNA.

As processed by the authors: Estimates of nucleated cell counts were drawn from the amplification of reference gene primers. TCRdb keeps only in-frame clones here, not all; method: immunoSEQ multiplex PCR. V and J calls and clone size are as listed in that table; D and trimming were resolved from the DNA. The repertoire includes some 250,000 clones, 88% of them detected once, and 0.7% to 0.85% sits in the top ten. Sequenced input: peripheral blood. The sequence was obtained from a woman aged 25 to 39 with acute or convalescent COVID-19.

The CDR3 sequence is CASSLQINEKLFF. CDR3 nucleotide sequence: TGTGCCAGCAGTTTACAGATTAATGAAAAACTGTTTTTT. The chain employs TRBV27 and TRBJ1-4; no definite D call. This CDR3 has 13 amino acids. The germline V gene encodes CDR1 MNHEY and CDR2 SMNVEV (reference sequence). Trimming cost V 2 bases and J 4 bases, with 5 bases left between them.